This TCR beta chain was identified in a study of T-cell reconstitution after alpha-beta-depleted transplantation in children. This clonotype occurred a few times. Preparation of the TCRbeta library was carried out with unique molecular identifiers. TCRdb analysed the PCR reads with MiXCR anew, one entry per CDR3 protein. The sample contains about 690,000 distinct CDR3 sequences, over 15% of which appear only once. J was trimmed by 0 bases and V by 0 bases; bases with no gene match: 10. Per germline, CDR1 DFQATT and CDR2 SNEGSKA (reference sequence). This CDR3 contains 19 residues. Sequencing used PBMCs from the stem cell graft donor, obtained from the stem cell graft. The J gene is TRBJ2-2, the V gene TRBV20-1; 10 bases agree with TRBD2. The clonotype was recovered from a human donor who donated a stem cell graft to a child with acute myeloid leukemia. CDR3 nucleotides: TGCAGTGCTAGAGATCTCTCGGGACTAGCGCCAACGAACACCGGGGAGCTGTTTTTT. This sequence encodes CSARDLSGLAPTNTGELFF.